Reported below is one T cell receptor beta chain. Its antigen is still unknown. This record comes from a study of metastatic and nonmetastatic thyroid tumors. Deletions cut 0 bases from V and 2 bases from J, with 11 bases between. The CDR3 is 15 amino acids. The germline V gene has CDR1 LGHDT and CDR2 YNNKEL (reference sequence). TCRdb re-called clones from the PCR reads using MiXCR. The repertoire holds 20,000 or so clones, with 20% to 25% as singletons. Patients underwent thyroid surgery, and none had received any treatment before it. General study points: Benign nodules reportedly had significantly lower TCR beta diversity than malignant thyroid tumors in blood and tumor.

Material for sequencing was adjacent normal tissue. The TCR originated in a female donor with papillary thyroid cancer or a benign thyroid nodule (not recorded which). Some clones in this sample may be carry-over from other donors' samples. V and J are TRBV3-1 and TRBJ2-7; no clear D gene. CDR3 DNA: TGTGCCAGCAGCCAAGAAACGGCCGGTACCTACGAGCAGTACTTC. It codes for CASSQETAGTYEQYF.